A single sample gave rise to the 22 T cell receptor beta chains below, sequenced in a study of cytomegalovirus exposure and HLA in healthy donors. PCR employed 60 Vbeta and 13 Jbeta primers. Produced via immunoSEQ multiplex PCR; TCRdb's table is partial and in-frame only. The sample has fewer than 100,000 clones, nearly 80% seen once. The material sequenced was PBMCs. Receptors originate from a female donor in good health and CMV-seronegative.

V is TRBV5-1 and J is TRBJ2-6, with a tentative D call TRBD1 (6 bases). Germline V CDR1 and CDR2: SGHRS, YFSETQ. Trimming took 4 bases from V and 0 from J, leaving 11 bases between them. This CDR3 comprises 16 residues. The CDR3 region is CASSPGHNSGANVLTF. For the CDR3, the DNA is TGCGCCAGCAGCCCGGGACATAACTCTGGGGCCAACGTCCTGACTTTC.

V and J are TRBV7-3 and TRBJ1-5; no clear D gene. Looked up from germline, CDR1 is SGHTA and CDR2 is FQGTGA. The CDR3 is 15 residues long. Deletions cut 2 bases from V and 3 bases from J, with 11 bases between. The CDR3 bases are TGTGCCAGCAGCTTACTTGACGGGGACAATCAGCCCCAGCATTTT. This encodes CASSLLDGDNQPQHF. The variable domain in full, completed from reference TRBV7-3 and TRBJ1-5, reads GAGVSQTPSNKVTEKGKYVELRCDPISGHTALYWYRQSLGQGPEFLIYFQGTGAADDSGLPNDRFFAVRPEGSVSTLKIQRTERGDSAVYLCASSLLDGDNQPQHFGDGTRLSIL.

The chain uses TRBV6-1 and TRBJ1-1; D unclear. CDR1 is MNHNS, CDR2 SASEGT, per germline. The CDR3 runs 14 residues. The V gene lost 5 bases and the J gene lost 4 bases, with 14 bases spanning the gap. This CDR3 reads CASSTTAEVTEAFF. Here the CDR3 DNA reads TGTGCCAGCAGTACCACGGCTGAGGTCACTGAAGCTTTCTTT.

This chain uses TRBV18 with TRBJ1-4, with D perhaps TRBD1 (5 bases). V dropped 3 bases and J dropped 5 bases, with 13 bases sitting between them. The CDR3 totals 15 residues. CDR1 and CDR2 from the germline V gene are KGHSH and LQKENI. The DNA of the CDR3 is TGTGCCAGCTCACCGGACATAACACACAATGAAAAACTGTTTTTT. Its translation is CASSPDITHNEKLFF. Using reference TRBV18 and TRBJ1-4 for the parts outside the CDR3, the full variable domain is NAGVMQNPRHLVRRRGQEARLRCSPMKGHSHVYWYRQLPEEGLKFMVYLQKENIIDESGMPKERFSAEFPKEGPSILRIQQVVRGDSAAYFCASSPDITHNEKLFFGSGTQLSVL.

V gene TRBV9 combines with J gene TRBJ2-3; D possibly corresponds to TRBD1 (5 bases). The CDR3 has 15 residues. The V end lost 4 bases, the J end lost 0 bases, and 12 bases lay between the germline ends. From germline, CDR1 is SGDLS and CDR2 YYNGEE. The CDR3 bases are TGTGCCAGCAGCCAACAGGTTTCTAGCACAGATACGCAGTATTTT. This translates into CASSQQVSSTDTQYF.

V and J are TRBV9 and TRBJ2-1; unclear D gene. Between the trimmed V and J ends, which lost 0 bases and 0 bases, there was a span of 7 bases. Germline V CDR1 and CDR2: SGDLS, YYNGEE. The CDR3 is 15 amino acids. This CDR3 reads CASSVATRSYNEQFF. CDR3 coding DNA: TGTGCCAGCAGCGTAGCTACTCGCTCCTACAATGAGCAGTTCTTC.

The table lists this clone with a few counts. The V gene is TRBV29-1, the J gene TRBJ2-2; TRBD1 is a possible D gene (5 bases). The germline CDR1 and CDR2 sequences are SQVTM and ANQGSEA. Trimming took 3 bases from V and 5 from J, leaving 7 bases between them. The CDR3 runs to 12 residues. The CDR3: CSVEGRTGELFF. CDR3 DNA sequence: TGCAGCGTTGAGGGGCGGACCGGGGAGCTGTTTTTT.

The chain combines TRBV10-3 with TRBJ1-1; D not certain. With 8 bases removed from V and 0 bases from J, the gap between germline ends came to 10 bases. The length of the CDR3 is 13 residues. Per germline, CDR1 ENHRY and CDR2 SYGVKD. The CDR3 region has the DNA TGTGCCATCGAATCCGGGATGAACACTGAAGCTTTCTTT. This encodes CAIESGMNTEAFF.

The sample holds a few counts of this clone. The chain recombines TRBV25-1 with TRBJ2-5; weak D call: TRBD2 (5 bases). The V gene's germline CDR1 is MGHDK and CDR2 SYGVNS. Trimming removed 5 bases from V and 4 bases from J, with 17 bases in between. This CDR3 is 15 amino acids long. This CDR3 is CASSNAPGETETQYF. The CDR3 nucleotides are TGTGCCAGCAGTAACGCCCCTGGGGAGACAGAGACCCAGTACTTC.

The chain couples TRBV6-4 to TRBJ2-7; D remains ambiguous. Germline V gene sequence: CDR1 MRHNA, CDR2 SNTAGT. V gave up 9 bases and J gave up 0 bases, with 9 bases separating them. The CDR3 contains 12 residues. DNA for the CDR3: TGTGCCAGAACGGGTCGCTCCTACGAGCAGTACTTC. It specifies CARTGRSYEQYF.

This chain uses TRBV28 with TRBJ1-1; 9 nucleotides align to TRBD1. Trimming took 3 bases from V and 10 from J; bases not matched to a gene: 3. Germline CDR1 reads MDHEN; CDR2 reads SYDVKM. The CDR3 loop spans 12 amino acids. CDR3 sequence reads: CASSFGTGLAFF. The CDR3 DNA reads TGTGCCAGCAGTTTTGGGACAGGGTTAGCTTTCTTT.

This chain connects TRBV29-1 to TRBJ2-7; 10 nucleotides line up with TRBD1. The CDR3 contains 15 residues. V was clipped by 7 bases and J by 6 bases; unmatched bases: 15. Germline V gene lookup returns CDR1 SQVTM and CDR2 ANQGSEA. The CDR3 region is CSAQRGTGEAGEQYF. CDR3 DNA: TGCAGCGCCCAGCGAGGGACAGGGGAAGCGGGCGAGCAGTACTTC.

The J gene is TRBJ1-5, the V gene TRBV6-1; 7 bases align to TRBD1. CDR3 length: 15 residues. V was pared by 2 bases and J by 7 bases, with 8 bases of the junction left unmatched. Germline-derived CDR1 and CDR2 are MNHNS and SASEGT. This CDR3 reads CASSELDDRAQPQHF. CDR3 coding DNA: TGTGCCAGCAGTGAACTCGATGACAGGGCGCAGCCCCAGCATTTT.

The V gene is TRBV28, the J gene TRBJ1-1; 9 nucleotides line up with TRBD1. The V segment lost 6 bases and the J segment 10 bases; nucleotides outside the gene matches: 6. Germline values: CDR1 MDHEN, CDR2 SYDVKM. This CDR3 is built from 12 residues. The CDR3: CASSLGTGRAFF. The DNA for the CDR3 is TGTGCCAGCAGCTTAGGGACAGGGAGAGCTTTCTTT.

This clone was seen more than once but under ten times. The chain has TRBV28 and TRBJ1-1, with a possible D match to TRBD1 (6 bases). The germline V and J ends were trimmed by 4 bases and 7 bases, with 19 bases remaining between them. This CDR3 is built from 15 residues. Per the germline V gene, CDR1 is MDHEN and CDR2 is SYDVKM. CDR3 loop: CASSYPAGATFEAFF. The CDR3 DNA follows: TGTGCCAGCAGTTATCCCGCAGGGGCTACGTTTGAAGCTTTCTTT.

The V gene is TRBV2, the J gene TRBJ2-1; tentative D call: TRBD2 (5 bases). Germline CDR1 is SNHLY and CDR2 is FYNNEI. The CDR3 extends over 13 amino acids. Deletions cut 10 bases from V and 9 bases from J, with 19 bases between. In nucleotides, the CDR3 is TGTGCCACTCCCTGGCCGGGAAAAGGTGAGCAGTTCTTC. This translates into CATPWPGKGEQFF.

The rearrangement links TRBV6-5 to TRBJ1-1; no clear D gene. CDR1 is MNHEY, CDR2 SVGAGI, per germline. V gave up 0 bases and J gave up 0 bases, with 11 bases separating them. The CDR3 runs 16 residues. The CDR3 DNA reads as TGTGCCAGCAGTTACTCGCGCGGACTCCTGAACACTGAAGCTTTCTTT. The encoded protein is CASSYSRGLLNTEAFF.

The J gene is TRBJ2-5, the V gene TRBV28; no clear D gene. Germline CDR1 reads MDHEN; CDR2 reads SYDVKM. V lost 7 bases to trimming and J lost 5 bases, with 20 bases between them. CDR3 length: 15 amino acids. The CDR3 DNA sequence: TGTGCCAGCAATCCACGTCGAGGCTTTTTCGAGACCCAGTACTTC. Its translation: CASNPRRGFFETQYF.

The chain carries TRBV27 and TRBJ2-2; D is uncertain. Looked up from germline, CDR1 is MNHEY and CDR2 is SMNVEV (reference sequence). Deletions cut 7 bases from V and 2 bases from J, with 14 bases between. This CDR3 comprises 15 residues. The CDR3 DNA reads TGTGCCAGCACGAATCTTGGCGGAAACACCGGGGAGCTGTTTTTT. Protein sequence: CASTNLGGNTGELFF.

There are many counts of this clone. This sequence joins TRBV21-1 and TRBJ2-1; the table calls TRBD2, which could not be checked here. TRBV21-1 is marked as a pseudogene. The CDR3 runs 19 residues. CDR3 in amino acids: CASSPLPTSGPSSYNEQFF. The CDR3 DNA reads as TGTGCCAGCAGCCCACTCCCGACTAGCGGCCCAAGCTCCTACAATGAGCAGTTCTTC.

This sequence joins TRBV28 and TRBJ2-5; D may be TRBD2 (5 bases). V lost 10 bases, J lost 3 bases, and 15 bases lay in between. Germline CDR1 reads MDHEN; CDR2 reads SYDVKM. This CDR3 is built from 13 residues. CDR3 nucleotide sequence: TGTGCCACCGGACTCTCCCGAGAAGAGACCCAGTACTTC. Translation gives CATGLSREETQYF. Based on the CDR3 plus reference TRBV28 and TRBJ2-5, the full variable domain is DVKVTQSSRYLVKRTGEKVFLECVQDMDHENMFWYRQDPGLGLRLIYFSYDVKMKEKGDIPEGYSVSREKKERFSLILESASTNQTSMYLCATGLSREETQYFGPGTRLLVL.

V gene TRBV6-5 combines with J gene TRBJ1-1; maybe TRBD1 (5 bases). V was trimmed by 6 bases and J by 1 base, leaving 15 bases between them. The CDR3 consists of 15 residues. The germline gives CDR1 MNHEY, CDR2 SVGAGI. DNA of the CDR3: TGTGCCAGCAGGCCTACCTCCGGACAGAACACTGAAGCTTTCTTT. It specifies CASRPTSGQNTEAFF.